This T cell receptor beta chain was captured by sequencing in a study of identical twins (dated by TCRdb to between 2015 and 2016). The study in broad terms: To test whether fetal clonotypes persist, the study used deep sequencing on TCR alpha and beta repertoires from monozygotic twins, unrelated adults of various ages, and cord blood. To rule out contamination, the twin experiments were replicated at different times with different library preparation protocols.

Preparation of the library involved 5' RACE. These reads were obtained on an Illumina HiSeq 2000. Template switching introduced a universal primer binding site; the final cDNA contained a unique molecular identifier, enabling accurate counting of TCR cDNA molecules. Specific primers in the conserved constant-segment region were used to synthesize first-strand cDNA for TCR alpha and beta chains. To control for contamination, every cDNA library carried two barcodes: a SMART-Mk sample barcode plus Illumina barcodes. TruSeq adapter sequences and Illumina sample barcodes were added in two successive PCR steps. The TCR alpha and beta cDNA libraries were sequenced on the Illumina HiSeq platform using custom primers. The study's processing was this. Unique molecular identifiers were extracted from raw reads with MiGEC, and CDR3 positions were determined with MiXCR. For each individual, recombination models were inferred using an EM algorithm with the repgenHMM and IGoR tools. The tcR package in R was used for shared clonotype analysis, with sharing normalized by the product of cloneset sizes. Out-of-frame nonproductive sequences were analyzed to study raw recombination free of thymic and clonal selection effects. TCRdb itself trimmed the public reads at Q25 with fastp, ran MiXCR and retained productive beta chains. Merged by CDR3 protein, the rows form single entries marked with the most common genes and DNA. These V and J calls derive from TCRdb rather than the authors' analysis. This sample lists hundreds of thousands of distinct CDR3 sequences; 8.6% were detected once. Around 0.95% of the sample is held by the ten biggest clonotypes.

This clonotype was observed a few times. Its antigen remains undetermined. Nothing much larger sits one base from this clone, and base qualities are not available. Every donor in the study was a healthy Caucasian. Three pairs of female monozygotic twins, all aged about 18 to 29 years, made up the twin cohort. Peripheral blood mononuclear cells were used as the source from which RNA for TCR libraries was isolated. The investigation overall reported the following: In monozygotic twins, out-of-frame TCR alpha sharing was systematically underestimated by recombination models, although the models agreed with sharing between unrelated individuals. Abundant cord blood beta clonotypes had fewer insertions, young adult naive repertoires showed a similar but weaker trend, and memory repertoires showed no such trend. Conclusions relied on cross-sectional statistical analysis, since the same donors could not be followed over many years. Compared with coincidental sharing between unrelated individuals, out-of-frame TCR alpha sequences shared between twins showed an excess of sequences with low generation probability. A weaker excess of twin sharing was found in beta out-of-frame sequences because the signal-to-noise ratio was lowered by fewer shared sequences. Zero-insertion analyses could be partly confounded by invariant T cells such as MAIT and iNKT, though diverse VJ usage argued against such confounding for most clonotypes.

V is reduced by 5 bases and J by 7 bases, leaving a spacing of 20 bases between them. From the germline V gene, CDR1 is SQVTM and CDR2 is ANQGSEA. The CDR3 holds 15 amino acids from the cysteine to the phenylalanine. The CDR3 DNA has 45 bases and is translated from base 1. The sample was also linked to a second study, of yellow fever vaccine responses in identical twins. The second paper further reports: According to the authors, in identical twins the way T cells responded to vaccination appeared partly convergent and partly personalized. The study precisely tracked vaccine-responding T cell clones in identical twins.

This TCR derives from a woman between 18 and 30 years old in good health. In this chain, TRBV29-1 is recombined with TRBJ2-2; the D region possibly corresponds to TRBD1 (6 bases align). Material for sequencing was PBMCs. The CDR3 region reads CSVYWWAGEDGELFF. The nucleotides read TGCAGCGTTTACTGGTGGGCAGGGGAAGACGGGGAGCTGTTTTTT.